This entry describes one T cell receptor beta chain. The sample originates from a study of long-term antiretroviral therapy in people with HIV. The length of the CDR3 is 14 residues. V was cut by 1 base and J by 0 bases, with 5 bases left in between. Germline assignment: CDR1 SGHAT and CDR2 FQNNGV. Assay version v3.0 of immunoSEQ was used, and it was run at survey level. Using immunoSEQ multiplex PCR, the repertoire was profiled, and TCRdb retains in-frame clones only, with some absent. In the table there are 37,000 or so clones, 80% of which are singletons. The sequences come from unsorted PBMCs, collected 3.4 years after starting antiretroviral therapy. This clonotype originated in a man aged 30 to 45 with HIV. The chain combines TRBV11-2 with TRBJ2-3; D gene uncertain. CDR3 sequence: CASSLGWSTDTQYF. CDR3 sequence (DNA): TGTGCCAGCAGCTTAGGGTGGAGCACAGATACGCAGTATTTT.